Given below is one T cell receptor beta chain in context. The antigen remains unidentified. TCRdb keeps only in-frame clones here, not all; method: immunoSEQ multiplex PCR. The sample holds about 180,000 clones, approximately 80% seen once. The CDR3 has 15 residues. Germline V gene data show CDR1 as SGDLS and CDR2 as YYNGEE. V shed 2 bases, J shed 6 bases, and the junction held 8 bases outside the gene matches. The entry originates in a study of cytotoxic CD8 clonotypes in ibrutinib-treated CLL. Broader study findings: Treatment saw public clonotypes, which were uncommon, either contract or stay stable.

The input for sequencing was PBMCs, taken after 24 months of ibrutinib treatment. The V call is TRBV9, the J call TRBJ2-1; 7 nucleotides align to TRBD2. This TCR was sampled from a human donor with chronic lymphocytic leukemia. The CDR3 nucleotides read TGTGCCAGCAGCGTGGGGACTAATCCACTCAATGAGCAGTTCTTC. Translated, it gives CASSVGTNPLNEQFF.